Following are 20 T cell receptor beta chains from one sample sequenced in a study of T cells in Graves' hyperthyroidism and ophthalmopathy. Authors of the study amplified TCR beta CDR3 regions from RNA transcripts. TCR CDR3 regions were first amplified by RT-PCR with HTBI primers. Each CDR3 protein gets one entry after TCRdb re-called the multiplex PCR reads with MiXCR. The profile covers roughly 640,000 distinct CDR3 sequences, with 16% appearing a single time and around 3.3% taken by the ten largest. The specimen sequenced was blood. The receptor set was obtained from a woman aged 40 to 49 with Graves' ophthalmopathy.

The gene calls are TRBV6-1 and TRBJ1-5; D not certain. Germline loops: CDR1 MNHNS, CDR2 SASEGT. V lost 3 bases and J 1 base, leaving 7 bases between the germline ends. The CDR3 spans 14 residues. For the CDR3, the DNA is TGTGCCAGCAGTGAGACAAAGAGCAATCAGCCCCAGCATTTT. Residues: CASSETKSNQPQHF.

The V and J genes are TRBV2 and TRBJ2-7; 8 bases agree with TRBD1. Trimming removed 6 bases from V and 0 bases from J; junction bases left unmatched: 4. There are 14 residues in the CDR3. Germline V lookup: CDR1 SNHLY, CDR2 FYNNEI. The CDR3 DNA reads TGTGCCAGCAGGGCAGGGGGCCTCTCCTACGAGCAGTACTTC. Amino acid sequence: CASRAGGLSYEQYF.

This chain connects TRBV7-9 to TRBJ2-7; 7 bases line up with TRBD2. The V gene end was trimmed by 6 bases and the J gene end by 5 bases; junction bases not matched to a gene: 13. The germline V gene encodes CDR1 SEHNR and CDR2 FQNEAQ (reference sequence). This CDR3 has 15 amino acids. The CDR3 region is CASRTREGHLHEQYF. Written as DNA, the CDR3 is TGTGCCAGCAGGACCAGGGAGGGGCATCTCCACGAGCAGTACTTC. Variable domain in full (rest from reference TRBV7-9 and TRBJ2-7): DTGVSQNPRHKITKRGQNVTFRCDPISEHNRLYWYRQTLGQGPEFLTYFQNEAQLEKSRLLSDRFSAERPKGSFSTLEIQRTEQGDSAMYLCASRTREGHLHEQYFGPGTRLTVT.

The rearrangement links TRBV3-1 to TRBJ2-3; D is tentatively TRBD1 or TRBD2 (6 bases each). The CDR3 is 15 amino acids. CDR1 and CDR2 (germline): LGHDT, YNNKEL (reference sequence). V lost 4 bases and J lost 1, with 12 bases in between. The CDR3 protein is CASSPGASGTDTQYF. The CDR3 DNA sequence: TGTGCCAGCAGCCCGGGGGCTAGCGGCACAGATACGCAGTATTTT.

This clonotype was detected ten times or more. The chain couples TRBV11-2 to TRBJ2-7; 9 nucleotides agree with TRBD1. The CDR3 spans 15 residues. CDR1 and CDR2 from the germline V gene are SGHAT and FQNNGV. J lost 3 bases, V lost 6 bases, and 9 bases had no gene match. This chain's CDR3 is CASRTQGARDYEQYF. The CDR3 bases are TGTGCCAGCAGAACACAGGGGGCAAGGGACTACGAGCAGTACTTC. Full variable domain (missing parts from reference TRBV11-2 and TRBJ2-7): EAGVAQSPRYKIIEKRQSVAFWCNPISGHATLYWYQQILGQGPKLLIQFQNNGVVDDSQLPKDRFSAERLKGVDSTLKIQPAKLEDSAVYLCASRTQGARDYEQYFGPGTRLTVT.

The chain links TRBV20-1 to TRBJ2-7; TRBD2 agrees at 12 bases. The CDR3 contains 16 residues. Germline CDR1 is DFQATT and CDR2 is SNEGSKA (reference sequence). The ends lost 5 bases at V and 0 bases at J; junction bases unmatched: 8. Here the CDR3 DNA reads TGCAGTGCTCCGCTAGCGGGAGGGGCGGCCTCCTACGAGCAGTACTTC. Translating it yields CSAPLAGGAASYEQYF.

The sample holds many counts of this clonotype. The V and J genes are TRBV11-2 and TRBJ2-1; 8 nucleotides align to TRBD1. The V gene end was trimmed by 5 bases and the J gene end by 3 bases; junction bases not matched to a gene: 9. This CDR3 contains 16 residues. Germline CDR1 and CDR2: SGHAT and FQNNGV. CDR3 region: CASSVRDRTFYNEQFF. The CDR3 coding sequence is TGTGCCAGCAGCGTAAGGGACAGGACTTTCTACAATGAGCAGTTCTTC.

This clonotype was seen repeatedly, ten times or more. The chain uses TRBV27 and TRBJ2-5; a weak D match, TRBD1 (5 bases). Germline CDR1 reads MNHEY; CDR2 reads SMNVEV (reference sequence). V was cut by 3 bases and J by 3 bases, with 17 bases left in between. This CDR3 has 16 amino acids. In nucleotides, the CDR3 is TGTGCCAGCAGTTTCCCATCCCCAGGGATAGAAGAGACCCAGTACTTC. Its protein product is CASSFPSPGIEETQYF.

This clonotype has at least ten counts. CDR3 loop: CASSSWEGEDGYTF. In DNA form, the CDR3 reads TGCGCCAGTTCCTCCTGGGAAGGGGAAGATGGCTACACCTTC. The V call is TRBV5-1, the J call TRBJ1-2, with D tentatively TRBD1 (5 bases). The CDR3 spans 14 residues. The germline V gene encodes CDR1 SGHRS and CDR2 YFSETQ. Trimming took 8 bases from V and 6 from J, leaving 20 bases between them.

In this sample, this clonotype turned up many times. This chain joins TRBV2 and TRBJ1-5; 12 nucleotides match TRBD1. Germline CDR1 is SNHLY and CDR2 is FYNNEI. This CDR3 spans 13 amino acids. The V and J ends lost 7 bases and 9 bases, in that order; junction bases with no gene match: 4. The CDR3 loop reads CASTGTGGRPQHF. CDR3 DNA sequence: TGTGCCAGCACTGGGACAGGGGGCCGGCCCCAGCATTTT. Looking up the rest from reference TRBV2 and TRBJ1-5 gives the full variable domain: EPEVTQTPSHQVTQMGQEVILRCVPISNHLYFYWYRQILGQKVEFLVSFYNNEISEKSEIFDDQFSVERPDGSNFTLKIRSTKLEDSAMYFCASTGTGGRPQHFGDGTRLSIL.

The chain recombines TRBV5-5 with TRBJ2-3, with 8 bases lining up with TRBD2. The CDR3 has 16 residues. After removal of 0 bases from V and 2 bases from J, the junction contained 5 bases not matched to a gene. Germline CDR1 reads SGHKS; CDR2 reads YYEKEE (reference sequence). In nucleotides, the CDR3 is TGTGCCAGCAGCTTGGGCGGGAGGTCAGACACAGATACGCAGTATTTT. Translated, it gives CASSLGGRSDTDTQYF.

The sample holds many counts of this clonotype. The CDR3 loop reads CASSKGQGGGYTF. CDR3 coding DNA: TGTGCCAGCAGTAAAGGACAAGGTGGCGGCTACACCTTC. This rearrangement joins TRBV28 to TRBJ1-2; weak D call: TRBD1 (5 bases). The germline V and J ends were trimmed by 5 bases and 8 bases, with 15 bases remaining between them. The CDR3 covers 13 residues. The germline CDR1 and CDR2 sequences are MDHEN and SYDVKM.

This clonotype was detected ten times or more. CDR3 sequence (DNA): TGCAGTAATACGGACAGCCTTTCGGGGACCCAGTACTTC. Its translation is CSNTDSLSGTQYF. The V call is TRBV20-1, the J call TRBJ2-5, with D possibly being TRBD1 (6 bases). V lost 8 bases and J lost 7, with 20 bases in between. CDR1 is DFQATT and CDR2 is SNEGSKA in the germline V gene (reference sequence). The CDR3 loop spans 13 amino acids.

This clonotype was detected many times. This chain connects TRBV28 to TRBJ1-5; 10 bases agree with TRBD1. Germline CDR1 and CDR2: MDHEN and SYDVKM. The CDR3 sequence is 16 residues long. V was pared by 2 bases and J by 5 bases, with 6 bases of the junction left unmatched. CDR3 DNA sequence: TGTGCCAGCAGTTTACCATCCGGGACAGGGGATCAGCCCCAGCATTTT. The encoded protein is CASSLPSGTGDQPQHF. Supplemented by reference TRBV28 and TRBJ1-5, the full variable domain reads DVKVTQSSRYLVKRTGEKVFLECVQDMDHENMFWYRQDPGLGLRLIYFSYDVKMKEKGDIPEGYSVSREKKERFSLILESASTNQTSMYLCASSLPSGTGDQPQHFGDGTRLSIL.

Ten or more counts support this clonotype. This chain joins TRBV30 and TRBJ1-3; possibly TRBD1 for D (6 bases). Germline assignment: CDR1 GTSNPN and CDR2 SVGIG (reference sequence). V lost 1 base and J 4 bases, leaving 14 bases between the germline ends. The CDR3 consists of 15 residues. The CDR3: CAWSATGARGNTIYF. DNA of the CDR3: TGTGCCTGGAGTGCGACGGGGGCGCGAGGAAACACCATATATTTT.

Notes on this clonotype: A much larger clone lies a single base off, so this may be a read error. The CDR3 DNA reads TGTGCCGCCAGCCCTGGACAGGGGGCGGTGGATGAGCAGTTCTTC. Translated, it gives CAASPGQGAVDEQFF. The V and J genes are TRBV24-1 and TRBJ2-1; 11 bases are a match to TRBD1. Germline CDR1 reads KGHDR; CDR2 reads SFDVKD. This CDR3 has 15 residues.

Ten or more counts support this clonotype. The V gene is TRBV30, the J gene TRBJ1-2; TRBD1 matches 7 bases. Germline V gives CDR1 GTSNPN, CDR2 SVGIG (reference sequence). The CDR3 spans 14 residues. Germline trimming cut 0 bases from V and 6 bases from J; bases unmatched to any gene: 7. CDR3 nucleotides: TGTGCCTGGAGTGTCCCCTCCGGGACAGATGGCTACACCTTC. This translates into CAWSVPSGTDGYTF.

This clonotype has just a few counts. The chain employs TRBV9 and TRBJ2-7, with D possibly being TRBD2 (6 bases). V was cut by 0 bases and J by 6 bases, with 10 bases left in between. CDR1 is SGDLS and CDR2 is YYNGEE in the germline V gene. The length of the CDR3 is 13 residues. CDR3: CASSVGAGTEQYF. CDR3 bases: TGTGCCAGCAGCGTAGGCGCGGGAACCGAGCAGTACTTC.

This clonotype was seen repeatedly, ten times or more. The chain recombines TRBV5-8 with TRBJ2-1, with 7 bases lining up with TRBD2. The junction had 8 bases not matched to a gene; V was cut back by 4 bases and J by 4 bases. This CDR3 region has 15 residues. Per the germline V gene, CDR1 is SGHTS and CDR2 is YDEGEE. The CDR3 spells CASSTEGLLYNEQFF. CDR3 DNA: TGTGCCAGCAGCACGGAGGGACTATTGTACAATGAGCAGTTCTTC.

This clonotype was counted many times. The V and J genes are TRBV9 and TRBJ2-3, with TRBD2 identical over 10 bases. The CDR3 length is 15 residues. CDR1 and CDR2 (germline): SGDLS, YYNGEE. Trimming at V came to 3 bases and at J to 4 bases, leaving 5 bases not matched to a gene. CDR3 amino acids: CASSANSGGPDTQYF. Here the CDR3 DNA reads TGTGCCAGCAGCGCCAATAGCGGGGGGCCAGATACGCAGTATTTT.